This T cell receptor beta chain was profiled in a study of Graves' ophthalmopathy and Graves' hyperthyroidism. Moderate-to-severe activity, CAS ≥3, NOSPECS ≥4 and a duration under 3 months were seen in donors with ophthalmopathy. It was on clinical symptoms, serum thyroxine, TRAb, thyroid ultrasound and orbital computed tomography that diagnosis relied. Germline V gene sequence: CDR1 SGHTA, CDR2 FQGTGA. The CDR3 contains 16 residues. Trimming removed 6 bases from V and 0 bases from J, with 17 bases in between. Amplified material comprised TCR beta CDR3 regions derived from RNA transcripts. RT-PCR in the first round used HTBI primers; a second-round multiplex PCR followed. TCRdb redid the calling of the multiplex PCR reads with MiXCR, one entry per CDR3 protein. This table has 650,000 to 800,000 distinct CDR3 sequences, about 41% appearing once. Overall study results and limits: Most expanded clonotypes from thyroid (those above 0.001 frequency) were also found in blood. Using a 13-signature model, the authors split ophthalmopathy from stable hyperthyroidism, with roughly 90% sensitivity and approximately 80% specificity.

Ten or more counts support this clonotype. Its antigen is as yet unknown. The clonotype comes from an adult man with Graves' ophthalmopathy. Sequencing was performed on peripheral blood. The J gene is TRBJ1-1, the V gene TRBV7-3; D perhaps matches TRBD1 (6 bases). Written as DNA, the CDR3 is TGTGCCAGCAGTTACTCAGGCGGGGGCATGAACACTGAAGCTTTCTTT. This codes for CASSYSGGGMNTEAFF.